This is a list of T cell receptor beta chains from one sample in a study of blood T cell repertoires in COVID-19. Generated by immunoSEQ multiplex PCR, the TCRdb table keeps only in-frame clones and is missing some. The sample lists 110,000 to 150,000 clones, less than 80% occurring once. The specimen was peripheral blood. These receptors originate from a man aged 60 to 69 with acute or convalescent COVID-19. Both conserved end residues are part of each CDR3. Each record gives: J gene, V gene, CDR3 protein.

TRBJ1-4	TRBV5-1	CASSLALVQNNEKLFF
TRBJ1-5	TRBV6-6	CASSYGAGDGQPQHF
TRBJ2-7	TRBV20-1	CSASRYEQYF
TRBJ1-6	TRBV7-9	CASSRDPGVGSPLHF
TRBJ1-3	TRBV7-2	CASSSRAGFSGNTIYF
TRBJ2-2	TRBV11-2	CASSLVPSAGTGRTGELFF
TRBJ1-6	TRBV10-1	CASRDRGNSPLHF
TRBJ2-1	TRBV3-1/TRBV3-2	CASSPRGRGSNEQFF
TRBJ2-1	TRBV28	CASIHRGSGRGEQFF
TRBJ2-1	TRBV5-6	CASSYTSGNEQFF
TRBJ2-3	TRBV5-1	CASRQGSTDTQYF
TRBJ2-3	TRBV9	CASSVAGGADTQYF
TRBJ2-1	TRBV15	CATSSENRVHEQFF
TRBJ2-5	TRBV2	CASKGQPQETQYF
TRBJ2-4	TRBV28	CASSSGNIQYF
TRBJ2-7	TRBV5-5	CASSLDEYEQYF
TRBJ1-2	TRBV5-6	CASSPPGANYGYTF
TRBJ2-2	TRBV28	CASTLGGRERAGELFF
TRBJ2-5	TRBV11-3	CASSLGAGLPQETQYF
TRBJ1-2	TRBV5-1	CASRTGANGYTF
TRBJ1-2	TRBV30	CAWTRGIGYTF
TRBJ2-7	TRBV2	CASRGGRGYEQYF
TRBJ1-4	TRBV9	CASSVRGTTNEKLFF
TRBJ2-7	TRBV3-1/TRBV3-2	CAIGTSGGYEQYF
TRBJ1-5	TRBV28	CASRTSDRGYSNQPQHF
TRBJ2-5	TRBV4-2	CASSQGLEGGQETQYF
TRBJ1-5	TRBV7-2	CASSFGQISNQPQHF
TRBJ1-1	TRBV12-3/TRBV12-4	CASSLGTAREAFF
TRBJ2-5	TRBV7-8	CASSPGRGSSETQYF
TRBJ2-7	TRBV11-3	CASSLRTSEEQYF
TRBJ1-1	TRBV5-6	CASSLGSTGTLGLHTEAFF
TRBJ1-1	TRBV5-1	CASTRQGLGTEAFF
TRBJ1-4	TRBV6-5	CASSPSGGDEKLFF
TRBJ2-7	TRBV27	CASSLAGLGVYEQYF
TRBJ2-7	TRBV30	CAWSPGTDYEQYF
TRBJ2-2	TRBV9	CASSPRTRDSGELFF
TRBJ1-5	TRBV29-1	CSAAKGVNQPQHF
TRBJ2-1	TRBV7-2	CASNQGAGFDEQFF
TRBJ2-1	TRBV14	CASSRTGGGQFF
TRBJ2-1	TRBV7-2	CASSSGVGPYNEQFF
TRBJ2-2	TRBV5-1	CASSRGQGTGELFF
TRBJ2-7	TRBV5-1	CASSLNTYEQYF
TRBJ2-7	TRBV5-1	CASSQSDRGNEQYF
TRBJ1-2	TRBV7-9	CASTPGGGYGYTF
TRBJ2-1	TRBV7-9	CASSAGGRLNEQFF
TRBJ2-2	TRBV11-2	CASSTRDRANTGELFF
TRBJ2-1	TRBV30	CAWRGGQGPNEQFF
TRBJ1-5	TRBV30	CAWSVGDSQPQHF
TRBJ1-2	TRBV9	CASSVRTGLGDYTF
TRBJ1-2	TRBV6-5	CASTERSGYTF
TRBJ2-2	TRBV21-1	CASTSLNTGELFF
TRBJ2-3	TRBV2	CASRPGQGSDTQYF
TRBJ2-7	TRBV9	CASSTSGTGFYEQYF
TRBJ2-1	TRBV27	CASSAWGPEQFF
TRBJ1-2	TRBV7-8	CASSGDRIYGYTF
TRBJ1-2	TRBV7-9	CASDQGGTGVGYTF
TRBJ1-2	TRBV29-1	CSALRTGYGYTF
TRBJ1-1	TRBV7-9	CASSSKSGTEAFF
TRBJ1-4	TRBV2	CASSLNEKLFF
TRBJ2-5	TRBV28	CASSLQGTVETQYF